This entry lists 5 T cell receptor beta chains sequenced from one sample in a study of cytomegalovirus exposure and HLA in healthy donors. Researchers ran the PCR with 60 Vbeta and 13 Jbeta primers. Sequencing was performed with immunoSEQ multiplex PCR; in TCRdb, only in-frame clones are kept and a portion is missing. Of 130,000 or so clones listed, roughly 80% are singletons. Sequencing was performed on PBMCs. Source of these receptors: a woman in her thirties or forties in good health and CMV-seropositive.

This clone has just a few counts. The chain recombines TRBV6-1 with TRBJ1-4, with D possibly being TRBD1 (6 bases). The CDR3 extends over 16 amino acids. Germline V gene sequence: CDR1 MNHNS, CDR2 SASEGT. V lost 0 bases to trimming and J lost 6 bases, with 14 bases between them. Written as DNA, the CDR3 is TGTGCCAGCAGTGAAGCGGAAGGAGGGGGGGATGAAAAACTGTTTTTT. This codes for CASSEAEGGGDEKLFF.

The table lists this clone with a few counts. The chain links TRBV6-1 to TRBJ2-1, with a weak D call TRBD2 (6 bases). CDR3 length: 14 amino acids. The V gene lost 5 bases and the J gene lost 8 bases, with 16 bases spanning the gap. Per germline, CDR1 MNHNS and CDR2 SASEGT. Here the CDR3 reads CASSPGGESDEQFF. CDR3 DNA: TGTGCCAGCAGTCCCGGGGGAGAGTCCGATGAGCAGTTCTTC.

The CDR3 DNA follows: TGTGCCAGCAGTTACGAGGCAGGCGGGGAAAAACTGTTTTTT. Its protein is CASSYEAGGEKLFF. The V gene is TRBV6-5, the J gene TRBJ1-4; D gene unclear. CDR1 and CDR2 (germline): MNHEY, SVGAGI. The CDR3 length is 14 residues. Trimming took off 2 bases at V and 8 bases at J, with 12 bases between the two ends.

The gene calls are TRBV30 and TRBJ2-7; maybe TRBD1 (7 bases). The CDR3 totals 16 residues. Germline V gene lookup returns CDR1 GTSNPN and CDR2 SVGIG (reference sequence). With 0 bases removed from V and 3 bases from J, the gap between germline ends came to 18 bases. The CDR3 coding sequence is TGTGCCTGGAGTGTGTCAGGGGGGTTCGCCCGCTACGAGCAGTACTTC. Protein sequence: CAWSVSGGFARYEQYF.

The chain has TRBV28 and TRBJ2-7, with D possibly matching TRBD2 (6 bases). The CDR3 has 21 amino acids. V was pared by 7 bases and J by 3 bases, with 37 bases between. CDR1 MDHEN and CDR2 SYDVKM come from the germline V gene. Here the CDR3 DNA reads TGTGCCAGCATCGTAGGGAAGTACGGGACTCGGCTCTCCGGCTCCGACTACGAGCAGTACTTC. Residues: CASIVGKYGTRLSGSDYEQYF.